This T cell receptor beta chain derives from a study of Ad26.COV2.S vaccination and SARS-CoV-2 variants. TCRdb's copy holds only in-frame clones and misses some; the assay was immunoSEQ multiplex PCR. The data contain under 550,000 clones, roughly 90% of them singletons. V lost 1 base and J lost 8, with 17 bases in between. CDR3 length: 16 residues. Germline V gene sequence: CDR1 LGHNA, CDR2 YSLEER. The treatment denotes: roughly 18 received Ad26.COV2.S at low or high dose, single or two shots; about 5 received placebo; per-sample allocation not given. Day 63 after the first vaccine or placebo injection was the time point for sampling.

The TCR comes from a person aged 18-65 years who received the Ad26.COV2.S COVID-19 vaccine or a placebo. The sample was peripheral blood, taken in a trial of Ad26.COV2.S vaccine versus placebo. The V call is TRBV4-3, the J call TRBJ1-4; a weak D match, TRBD1 (5 bases). CDR3 loop: CASSQGRGFGGEKLFF. The CDR3 DNA is TGCGCCAGCAGCCAAGGACGGGGGTTTGGAGGAGAAAAACTGTTTTTT.